The source of this T cell receptor (beta chain) is a study of T cells in Graves' hyperthyroidism and ophthalmopathy. The V gene's germline CDR1 is SGHTA and CDR2 FQGTGA. The V and J ends lost 5 bases and 8 bases, in that order; junction bases with no gene match: 6. The CDR3 length is 13 residues. The investigators amplified TCR beta CDR3 regions from RNA transcripts. The HTBI primer set served for first-round RT-PCR of the TCR CDR3. From the multiplex PCR reads, TCRdb called clonotypes with MiXCR, one entry per CDR3 protein. The sample lists about 320,000 distinct CDR3 sequences; about 15% were seen once.

The source of this sequence is a man aged 30-40 years with Graves' hyperthyroidism. The genes are TRBV7-3 and TRBJ2-7; TRBD2 matches 10 bases. The specimen was blood. In DNA, the CDR3 is TGTGCCAGCAGCCCTAGCGGGAGCAGAAAGCAGTACTTC. As protein: CASSPSGSRKQYF.